This record covers a single TCR beta chain. The record originates from a study of T cells in Graves' hyperthyroidism and ophthalmopathy. Patients with uncontrolled infections, other autoimmune diseases, pregnancy or lactation were excluded. Diagnosis relied on clinical symptoms, serum thyroxine and TRAb, thyroid ultrasound and orbital computed tomography. There were TCR beta CDR3 regions amplified from RNA transcripts. In the first-round RT-PCR of the TCR CDR3, the HTBI primer set was used. TCRdb re-analysed the multiplex PCR reads in MiXCR, keeping a single row per CDR3 protein. The sample comprises about 400,000 distinct CDR3 sequences, roughly 14% of which are singletons, and approximately 13% rests with the top ten. The CDR3 consists of 15 residues. V was clipped by 5 bases and J by 5 bases; unmatched bases: 4. Looked up from germline, CDR1 is PRHDT and CDR2 is FYEKMQ (reference sequence).

The clonotype comes from a man aged 18-30 years with Graves' ophthalmopathy. The chain uses TRBV13 and TRBJ2-3; 13 bases are shared with TRBD2. Sample: blood. CDR3 nucleotide sequence: TGTGCCAGCAGCGTGACTAGCGGGGGGCGAGATACGCAGTATTTT. Translated: CASSVTSGGRDTQYF.